Sequencing of this TCR beta chain was carried out in a study of OX40 agonist ivuxolimab in advanced cancers. This table comes from immunoSEQ multiplex PCR, and its TCRdb copy is limited to in-frame clones, with some not included. The repertoire holds 60,000 or so clones, roughly 84% seen once, with roughly 2.3% in the top ten. Germline V gives CDR1 SGDLS, CDR2 YYNGEE. The CDR3 extends over 20 amino acids. The ends lost 4 bases at V and 3 bases at J; junction bases unmatched: 15. The V and J genes are TRBV9 and TRBJ2-1; 14 positions agree with TRBD2. The sequence came from an adult with an advanced solid tumor such as melanoma, head and neck, liver or kidney cancer. Sequencing used CD4+ or CD8+ T cells sorted from blood, obtained in a trial of the OX40 agonist ivuxolimab. CDR3 region: CASSRGLAGGLTSDYNEQFF. CDR3 in DNA: TGTGCCAGCAGCCGCGGACTAGCGGGGGGCCTAACCTCAGACTACAATGAGCAGTTCTTC.